The 18 T cell receptor beta chains below all came from one sample that was sequenced in a study of neurological immune-mediated disorders. Via MiXCR, TCRdb re-called the 5' RACE reads, giving one row per CDR3 protein. Of roughly 88,000 distinct CDR3 sequences in the sample, roughly 3.5% are singletons; the top ten hold approximately 2.9%. The sequencing input was PBMCs. These receptors were obtained from a woman aged 50 to 60 with multiple sclerosis.

The table lists this clonotype with many counts. The CDR3 region is CASENTGELFF. DNA of the CDR3: TGTGCCAGCGAGAACACCGGGGAGCTGTTTTTT. The chain employs TRBV28 and TRBJ2-2, with D unresolved. The CDR3 is made up of 11 amino acids. The ends were cut back, 8 bases at V and 1 base at J, with 2 bases in the middle. CDR1 MDHEN and CDR2 SYDVKM come from the germline V gene.

This clonotype was detected ten times or more. The chain couples TRBV12-3 or TRBV12-4 to TRBJ1-2, with D perhaps matching TRBD1 (5 bases). V shed 5 bases and J shed 1 base, with 14 bases lying between them. The CDR3 is 15 residues long. This chain's CDR3 is CASSGFQGFNYGYTF. Here the CDR3 DNA reads TGTGCCAGCAGTGGATTCCAGGGATTTAACTATGGCTACACCTTC.

This clonotype was detected many times. This chain joins TRBV5-1 and TRBJ1-2; TRBD1 agrees at 10 bases. With V trimmed by 3 bases and J by 5 bases, 4 bases remained unmatched. CDR1 SGHRS and CDR2 YFSETQ come from the germline V gene. The CDR3 spans 14 residues. CDR3 nucleotide sequence: TGCGCCAGCAGCTCCCCGGGACAGGGGTATGGCTACACCTTC. This codes for CASSSPGQGYGYTF.

This clonotype was counted ten times or more. The genes are TRBV5-1 and TRBJ2-2, with TRBD2 identical over 7 bases. CDR3 length: 15 amino acids. Per the germline V gene, CDR1 is SGHRS and CDR2 is YFSETQ. The V segment lost 9 bases and the J segment 5 bases; nucleotides outside the gene matches: 13. CDR3 sequence: CATTKSGDPTGELFF. DNA of the CDR3: TGCGCCACCACTAAGAGCGGGGATCCTACCGGGGAGCTGTTTTTT.

J is TRBJ1-2 and V is TRBV20-1, with D possibly being TRBD1 (5 bases). There are 15 residues in the CDR3. The germline gives CDR1 DFQATT, CDR2 SNEGSKA (reference sequence). Trimming removed 1 base from V and 2 bases from J, with 14 bases in between. The CDR3: CSARVHGGQNYGYTF. In DNA, the CDR3 is TGCAGTGCTAGAGTCCACGGCGGACAAAACTATGGCTACACCTTC.

This clonotype was detected only a few times. A much larger clone differs from this one at a single base, so this may be a read error. V and J are TRBV24-1 and TRBJ2-3, with 12 nucleotides matching TRBD2. This CDR3 comprises 17 residues. With 5 bases clipped from V and 3 bases from J, the junction kept 8 bases outside the gene matches. Per germline, CDR1 KGHDR and CDR2 SFDVKD. In DNA, the CDR3 is TGTGCCACCAGTGCACCGGCTAGCGGGGGGGAAACAGATACGCAGTATTTT. Translated, it gives CATSAPASGGETDTQYF.

In its sample, this clonotype was seen many times. V is TRBV7-2 and J is TRBJ1-6; D not certain. The CDR3 totals 15 residues. Per germline, CDR1 SGHTA and CDR2 FQGNSA. Trimming took off 1 base at V and 6 bases at J, with 10 bases between the two ends. The CDR3 bases are TGTGCCAGCAGCTTAGTTCCGGGCTCTAATTCACCCCTCCACTTT. Translated: CASSLVPGSNSPLHF. Combining the CDR3 with reference TRBV7-2 and TRBJ1-6 gives the whole variable domain GAGVSQSPSNKVTEKGKDVELRCDPISGHTALYWYRQSLGQGLEFLIYFQGNSAPDKSGLPSDRFSAERTGGSVSTLTIQRTQQEDSAVYLCASSLVPGSNSPLHFGNGTRLTVT.

At least ten counts were recorded for this clonotype. This chain uses TRBV7-2 with TRBJ2-5; D gene unclear. This CDR3 contains 15 residues. The germline gives CDR1 SGHTA, CDR2 FQGNSA. V dropped 6 bases and J dropped 6 bases, with 20 bases sitting between them. Here the CDR3 DNA reads TGTGCCAGCAGACCCGGCACCGGCTTTGGGAAGACCCAGTACTTC. Translated, it gives CASRPGTGFGKTQYF.

This clonotype has ten or more counts. The chain recombines TRBV27 with TRBJ2-2; no definite D call. The CDR3 is 12 amino acids. Germline V gene lookup returns CDR1 MNHEY and CDR2 SMNVEV (reference sequence). The V end lost 3 bases, the J end lost 6 bases, and 5 bases lay between the germline ends. The CDR3 nucleotides are TGTGCCAGCAGTTTTTCGGCCGGGGAGCTGTTTTTT. The encoded protein is CASSFSAGELFF.

This clonotype was recorded many times. The chain couples TRBV20-1 to TRBJ2-2, with 8 bases matching TRBD1. V lost 0 bases and J lost 5; bases outside the gene matches: 8. This CDR3 is built from 16 residues. Germline V CDR1 and CDR2: DFQATT, SNEGSKA (reference sequence). The CDR3 coding sequence is TGCAGTGCTAGAGATAGTAGGACAGGGAGGACCGGGGAGCTGTTTTTT. Translated, it gives CSARDSRTGRTGELFF.

In this sample, this clonotype turned up many times. The genes are TRBV6-6 and TRBJ1-6; D gene uncertain. With 5 bases removed from V and 1 base from J, the gap between germline ends came to 9 bases. The CDR3 contains 15 residues. The V gene's germline CDR1 is MNHNY and CDR2 SVGAGI (reference sequence). The CDR3 loop is CASSRMGSYNSPLHF. CDR3 in DNA: TGTGCCAGCAGTCGTATGGGGTCCTATAATTCACCCCTCCACTTT.

This clonotype was seen repeatedly, ten times or more. This chain connects TRBV5-1 to TRBJ2-7; possibly TRBD1 for D (6 bases). Germline assignment: CDR1 SGHRS and CDR2 YFSETQ. The germline V and J ends were trimmed by 3 bases and 2 bases, with 12 bases remaining between them. This CDR3 spans 14 amino acids. This CDR3 reads CASSSGTTTYEQYF. The CDR3 DNA follows: TGCGCCAGCAGCTCCGGGACAACTACCTACGAGCAGTACTTC.

This clonotype was counted ten times or more. The chain joins TRBV10-3 to TRBJ1-2, with TRBD1 as a possible D gene (5 bases). The V end was cut by 2 bases, the J end by 7 bases, with 20 bases between. Germline V gene data show CDR1 as ENHRY and CDR2 as SYGVKD. The CDR3 spans 16 residues. CDR3 loop: CAISETQIPGGRGYTF. DNA for the CDR3: TGTGCCATCAGTGAGACCCAAATACCCGGGGGACGTGGCTACACCTTC.

This clonotype appeared many times. The V and J genes are TRBV27 and TRBJ1-2; 8 nucleotides line up with TRBD1. There are 12 residues in the CDR3. In germline, CDR1 is MNHEY, CDR2 SMNVEV (reference sequence). The trim removed 5 bases at V and 12 bases at J, leaving 8 bases unmatched. CDR3 residues: CASSPHGQGNTF. For the CDR3, the DNA is TGTGCCAGCAGTCCTCACGGACAGGGAAACACCTTC.

This clonotype was counted many times. V usage is TRBV6-1 and J usage is TRBJ2-4; possible D gene TRBD1, 5 bases. V lost 4 bases, J lost 8 bases, and 18 bases lay in between. Germline-derived CDR1 and CDR2 are MNHNS and SASEGT. There are 15 residues in the CDR3. The CDR3 DNA reads TGTGCCAGCAGTGGTCAACCCCAGGGCTTAGACATTCAGTACTTC. This sequence encodes CASSGQPQGLDIQYF.

At least ten counts were recorded for this clonotype. This chain connects TRBV5-6 to TRBJ1-2; TRBD1 agrees at 7 bases. This CDR3 is built from 15 residues. After removal of 0 bases from V and 4 bases from J, the junction contained 6 bases not matched to a gene. The germline V gene has CDR1 SGHDT and CDR2 YYEEEE. The chain's CDR3 is CASSLVAGGAYGYTF. CDR3 DNA sequence: TGTGCCAGCAGCTTGGTTGCAGGGGGGGCCTATGGCTACACCTTC. Using reference TRBV5-6 and TRBJ1-2 for the parts outside the CDR3, the full variable domain is DAGVTQSPTHLIKTRGQQVTLRCSPKSGHDTVSWYQQALGQGPQFIFQYYEEEERQRGNFPDRFSGHQFPNYSSELNVNALLLGDSALYLCASSLVAGGAYGYTFGSGTRLTVV.

This clonotype has ten or more counts. V usage is TRBV12-3 or TRBV12-4 and J usage is TRBJ2-1, with a weak D call TRBD2 (5 bases). The V end was cut by 1 base, the J end by 3 bases, with 10 bases between. The CDR3 covers 15 residues. The CDR3 protein is CASSLERRIYNEQFF. The CDR3 DNA is TGTGCCAGCAGTTTAGAACGGAGGATCTACAATGAGCAGTTCTTC.

There are a few counts of this clonotype. The V gene is TRBV4-3, the J gene TRBJ1-1; no clear D gene. The CDR3 contains 17 residues. Germline lookup yields CDR1 LGHNA and CDR2 YSLEER. V was clipped by 0 bases and J by 0 bases, with 14 bases between them. The CDR3: CASSQDGSGSMNTEAFF. The CDR3 DNA sequence: TGCGCCAGCAGCCAAGATGGTTCAGGATCCATGAACACTGAAGCTTTCTTT.